This T cell receptor beta chain was profiled in a study of T cell responses to AZD1222 COVID-19 vaccine. Study results and limitations: Spike-specific TCR breadth and depth were elevated following two AZD1222 doses.

The germline V gene encodes CDR1 MNHEY and CDR2 SVGAGI. CDR3 size: 13 residues. V gave up 6 bases and J gave up 2 bases, with 10 bases separating them. To note about this clone: What it recognizes is unknown.

Some clones are missing from TCRdb's copy, which holds only in-frame ones; the method was immunoSEQ multiplex PCR. The sample yields nearly 110,000 clones, about 90% seen once. The J gene is TRBJ1-2, the V gene TRBV6-5; D is uncertain. The sample was peripheral blood, taken 28 days after the second AZD1222 dose. The TCR originated in an adult who received the AZD1222 COVID-19 vaccine. The CDR3 nucleotides read TGTGCCAGCAGGGCTACAACGAACTATGGCTACACCTTC. Its translation is CASRATTNYGYTF.